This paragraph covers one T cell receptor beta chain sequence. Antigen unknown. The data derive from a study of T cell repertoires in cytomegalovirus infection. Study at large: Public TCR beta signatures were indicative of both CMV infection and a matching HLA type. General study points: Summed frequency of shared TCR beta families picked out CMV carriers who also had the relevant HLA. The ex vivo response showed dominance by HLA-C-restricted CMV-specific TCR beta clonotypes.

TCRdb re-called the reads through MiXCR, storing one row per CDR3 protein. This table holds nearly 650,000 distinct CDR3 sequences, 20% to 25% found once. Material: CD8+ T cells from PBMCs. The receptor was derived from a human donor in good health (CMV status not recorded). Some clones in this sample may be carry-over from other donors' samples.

The CDR3 coding sequence is TGCAGCGCGACCAACGCGGACAGTCGCAATGAGCAGTTCTTC. Translated, it gives CSATNADSRNEQFF. The chain employs TRBV29-1 and TRBJ2-1; D might be TRBD1 (6 bases). The CDR3 has 14 residues. V gave up 7 bases and J gave up 6 bases, with 19 bases separating them. The germline V gene encodes CDR1 SQVTM and CDR2 ANQGSEA.